The 6 T cell receptor beta chains below come from one sample, sequenced in a study of cytomegalovirus exposure and HLA in healthy donors. 60 Vbeta and 13 Jbeta primers were used in PCR. Repertoires were generated with immunoSEQ multiplex PCR, while TCRdb's copy carries only in-frame clones and drops some. The repertoire includes around 170,000 clones, around 77% of them detected once, and under 2.5% sits in the top ten. Material: PBMCs. These receptors originate from a man between 60 and 75 years old in good health and CMV-seronegative.

The rearrangement links TRBV10-3 to TRBJ1-2, with 7 bases aligning to TRBD1. The CDR3 is made up of 13 amino acids. Germline CDR1 ENHRY, CDR2 SYGVKD. The ends lost 4 bases at V and 6 bases at J; junction bases unmatched: 5. DNA for the CDR3: TGTGCCATCAGTGTGGAGGGGGCGCATGGCTACACCTTC. This translates into CAISVEGAHGYTF.

The CDR3 here is CASSHQGAGGVNTEAFF. The CDR3 bases are TGCGCCAGCAGCCACCAAGGGGCAGGCGGGGTTAACACTGAAGCTTTCTTT. This chain joins TRBV5-1 and TRBJ1-1, with D perhaps matching TRBD1 (5 bases). The CDR3 is 17 amino acids. The V gene's germline CDR1 is SGHRS and CDR2 YFSETQ. The V and J ends lost 4 bases and 2 bases respectively, with 21 bases between them.

This clone was recorded only once. J is TRBJ1-2 and V is TRBV29-1; a possible D gene is TRBD1 (5 bases). CDR1 and CDR2 (germline): SQVTM, ANQGSEA. The V and J ends lost 2 bases and 4 bases respectively, with 14 bases between them. The CDR3 is 14 amino acids. The CDR3 coding sequence is TGCAGCGTTGAATCAAGGGAGGGACGCTATGGCTACACCTTC. The encoded protein is CSVESREGRYGYTF.

The rearrangement joins TRBV2 to TRBJ2-1; a weak D match, TRBD1 (5 bases). The germline CDR1 and CDR2 sequences are SNHLY and FYNNEI. The CDR3 loop spans 15 amino acids. V was clipped by 4 bases and J by 6 bases, with 16 bases between them. The DNA of the CDR3 is TGTGCCAGCAGTGTGGGGCAGTCTCCTGGCAATGAGCAGTTCTTC. Protein: CASSVGQSPGNEQFF. Full variable domain (rest looked up from reference TRBV2 and TRBJ2-1): EPEVTQTPSHQVTQMGQEVILRCVPISNHLYFYWYRQILGQKVEFLVSFYNNEISEKSEIFDDQFSVERPDGSNFTLKIRSTKLEDSAMYFCASSVGQSPGNEQFFGPGTRLTVL.

V gene TRBV7-9 combines with J gene TRBJ1-4, with D maybe TRBD1 (6 bases). Germline lookup yields CDR1 SEHNR and CDR2 FQNEAQ (reference sequence). This CDR3 is 17 amino acids long. With 2 bases removed from V and 3 bases from J, the gap between germline ends came to 16 bases. The CDR3 nucleotides read TGTGCCAGCAGCTTATTTGGGGGCGCGGCTCCTAATGAAAAACTGTTTTTT. Amino acid sequence: CASSLFGGAAPNEKLFF.

This CDR3 is CASSRFAYEQYF. Written as DNA, the CDR3 is TGTGCCAGCAGCCGTTTTGCCTACGAGCAGTACTTC. The chain uses TRBV7-9 and TRBJ2-7; no firm D call. V was trimmed by 5 bases and J by 2 bases, leaving 7 bases between them. There are 12 residues in the CDR3. Germline CDR1 and CDR2: SEHNR and FQNEAQ (reference sequence).